The 15 T cell receptor beta chains below come from one sample, sequenced in a study of shared clonotypes between healthy human individuals. Some clones are missing from TCRdb's copy, which holds only in-frame ones; the method was immunoSEQ multiplex PCR. Of approximately 2.5 million clones listed, approximately 94% are singletons. The sequenced material came from naive CD4+ T cells sorted from blood. Subset described: CD45RA+ positively selected. The receptor source for this set is a man in his late teens or twenties in good health.

With respect to this clone: This specimen includes other DNA sequences encoding the same CDR3. The chain couples TRBV5-1 to TRBJ1-5; D gene unclear. Germline values: CDR1 SGHRS, CDR2 YFSETQ. This CDR3 contains 13 residues. The V end was cut by 2 bases, the J end by 5 bases, with 8 bases between. In nucleotides, the CDR3 is TGCGCCAGCAGCTTTACGGGAGATCAGCCCCAGCATTTT. It codes for CASSFTGDQPQHF.

V usage is TRBV11-1 and J usage is TRBJ2-5; D is perhaps TRBD1 (8 bases). CDR3 length: 15 amino acids. V lost 5 bases and J 5 bases, leaving 18 bases between the germline ends. Germline loops: CDR1 SGHAT, CDR2 FQDESV (reference sequence). CDR3 in amino acids: CASSMRQGRVETQYF. The CDR3 nucleotides read TGTGCCAGCAGCATGCGACAGGGGAGGGTTGAGACCCAGTACTTC.

The CDR3 DNA reads as TGTGCCAGCAGCTTAGCGGGCGACAGCCTCTATAATTCACCCCTCCACTTT. Its translation: CASSLAGDSLYNSPLHF. The chain joins TRBV7-3 to TRBJ1-6, with D perhaps matching TRBD1 (5 bases). Between the trimmed V and J ends, which lost 2 bases and 3 bases, there was a span of 14 bases. This CDR3 is 17 amino acids long. Per germline, CDR1 SGHTA and CDR2 FQGTGA.

The rearrangement links TRBV25-1 to TRBJ1-6; no clear D gene. From germline, CDR1 is MGHDK and CDR2 SYGVNS. V lost 3 bases and J lost 9, with 12 bases in between. The CDR3 has 14 residues. The CDR3 nucleotides are TGTGCCAGCAGTGATCCCCGGACTGTTTCACCCCTCCACTTT. The encoded protein is CASSDPRTVSPLHF. Filled out from reference TRBV25-1 and TRBJ1-6, the complete variable domain reads EADIYQTPRYLVIGTGKKITLECSQTMGHDKMYWYQQDPGMELHLIHYSYGVNSTEKGDLSSESTVSRIRTEHFPLTLESARPSHTSQYLCASSDPRTVSPLHFGNGTRLTVT.

This chain joins TRBV9 and TRBJ1-3; D remains ambiguous. Germline V lookup: CDR1 SGDLS, CDR2 YYNGEE. CDR3 length equals 15 residues. V shed 3 bases and J shed 4 bases, with 14 bases lying between them. DNA for the CDR3: TGTGCCAGCAGCGACGCCAGGATTTCAGGAAACACCATATATTTT. This gives the protein CASSDARISGNTIYF. Complete variable domain (other parts from reference TRBV9 and TRBJ1-3): DSGVTQTPKHLITATGQRVTLRCSPRSGDLSVYWYQQSLDQGLQFLIQYYNGEERAKGNILERFSAQQFPDLHSELNLSSLELGDSALYFCASSDARISGNTIYFGEGSWLTVV.

The rearrangement joins TRBV19 to TRBJ1-1; D may be TRBD1 (5 bases). This CDR3 is built from 15 residues. The ends were cut back, 6 bases at V and 0 bases at J, with 14 bases in the middle. The germline V gene has CDR1 LNHDA and CDR2 SQIVND (reference sequence). The CDR3 is CASRAWGVMNTEAFF. The DNA for the CDR3 is TGTGCCAGTAGAGCCTGGGGCGTTATGAACACTGAAGCTTTCTTT.

This clone was counted a few times. CDR3 sequence: CASSVTGRGDQPQHF. As DNA, the CDR3 is TGTGCCAGCAGCGTAACGGGTCGTGGGGATCAGCCCCAGCATTTT. The chain is built from TRBV9 and TRBJ1-5; D remains ambiguous. Germline loops: CDR1 SGDLS, CDR2 YYNGEE. Trimming took off 1 base at V and 5 bases at J, with 13 bases between the two ends. The CDR3 spans 15 residues.

This clone has only a few counts. The V gene is TRBV19, the J gene TRBJ2-2, with 11 bases identical to TRBD1. This CDR3 has 15 residues. From germline, CDR1 is LNHDA and CDR2 SQIVND (reference sequence). V lost 6 bases and J lost 5; bases outside the gene matches: 5. The DNA for the CDR3 is TGTGCCAGTAGATCCGGGACAGGGGGGACCGGGGAGCTGTTTTTT. Its protein is CASRSGTGGTGELFF.

The chain joins TRBV11-2 to TRBJ2-3; no definite D call. Trimming left V 1 base short and J 1 base short, with 12 bases between. Germline-derived CDR1 and CDR2 are SGHAT and FQNNGV. The CDR3 covers 16 residues. CDR3: CASSLVLGSRTDTQYF. For the CDR3, the DNA is TGTGCCAGCAGCTTAGTTTTGGGTTCCCGCACAGATACGCAGTATTTT. The variable domain in full, with the rest retrieved from reference TRBV11-2 and TRBJ2-3, is EAGVAQSPRYKIIEKRQSVAFWCNPISGHATLYWYQQILGQGPKLLIQFQNNGVVDDSQLPKDRFSAERLKGVDSTLKIQPAKLEDSAVYLCASSLVLGSRTDTQYFGPGTRLTVL.

Turning to this clone: Other DNA sequences from this sample encode an identical CDR3 as well. V usage is TRBV30 and J usage is TRBJ1-5, with D tentatively TRBD1 (6 bases). Trimming removed 2 bases from V and 6 bases from J, with 11 bases in between. Germline CDR1 reads GTSNPN; CDR2 reads SVGIG (reference sequence). This CDR3 contains 13 residues. The CDR3 region is CAWSLQGGQPQHF. DNA for the CDR3: TGTGCCTGGAGTCTACAGGGAGGTCAGCCCCAGCATTTT.

V and J are TRBV7-8 and TRBJ1-2; D unresolved. V lost 3 bases, J lost 5 bases, and 10 bases lay in between. Per germline, CDR1 SGHVS and CDR2 FQNEAQ. The CDR3 extends over 13 amino acids. The CDR3 nucleotides read TGTGCCAGCAGCTTCTCTAGTGGGTATGGCTACACCTTC. As protein: CASSFSSGYGYTF.

The chain carries TRBV28 and TRBJ2-7, with D tentatively TRBD2 (7 bases). There are 15 residues in the CDR3. Trimming took 5 bases from V and 3 from J, leaving 17 bases between them. Germline V gene lookup returns CDR1 MDHEN and CDR2 SYDVKM. The CDR3 sequence is CASSPTGGGHYEQYF. Written as DNA, the CDR3 is TGTGCCAGCAGTCCCACTGGCGGGGGCCACTACGAGCAGTACTTC. Filled out from reference TRBV28 and TRBJ2-7, the complete variable domain reads DVKVTQSSRYLVKRTGEKVFLECVQDMDHENMFWYRQDPGLGLRLIYFSYDVKMKEKGDIPEGYSVSREKKERFSLILESASTNQTSMYLCASSPTGGGHYEQYFGPGTRLTVT.

The V call is TRBV6-5, the J call TRBJ2-6; D remains ambiguous. The V and J ends lost 1 base and 1 base respectively, with 8 bases between them. Germline V CDR1 and CDR2: MNHEY, SVGAGI. The CDR3 sequence is 16 residues long. Written as DNA, the CDR3 is TGTGCCAGCAGTTACTTCTTAGGGTCTGGGGCCAACGTCCTGACTTTC. Translated, it gives CASSYFLGSGANVLTF.

V is TRBV16 and J is TRBJ1-1; the D gene is possibly TRBD1 (5 bases). Trimming removed 1 base from V and 11 bases from J, with 14 bases in between. Germline lookup yields CDR1 KGHSY and CDR2 FQNENV. The CDR3 has 13 amino acids. CDR3 sequence (DNA): TGTGCCAGCAGCCAATTGGTTGAGGGGATCGCTTTCTTT. The encoded protein is CASSQLVEGIAFF. Drawing the rest from reference TRBV16 and TRBJ1-1, the complete variable domain is GEEVAQTPKHLVRGEGQKAKLYCAPIKGHSYVFWYQQVLKNEFKFLISFQNENVFDETGMPKERFSAKCLPNSPCSLEIQATKLEDSAVYFCASSQLVEGIAFFGQGTRLTVV.

The chain joins TRBV2 to TRBJ2-7; TRBD2 aligns across 10 bases. Germline-derived CDR1 and CDR2 are SNHLY and FYNNEI. After removal of 5 bases from V and 2 bases from J, the junction contained 9 bases not matched to a gene. CDR3 length: 16 residues. CDR3 sequence reads: CASSLTPLAGPYEQYF. CDR3 sequence (DNA): TGTGCCAGCAGTCTAACTCCACTAGCGGGGCCCTACGAGCAGTACTTC.